This T cell receptor beta chain emerged from a study of T cells after yellow fever vaccination. Study results and limitations: A minor fraction of clonotypes spanned both CD4 and CD8 compartments. At 95% to 96% for CD4 and approximately 88% for CD8, most primary-vaccination clones showed up again after the booster.

Making TCR cDNA involved 5'RACE template switching, which added UMIs and a universal primer site. TCRdb re-called the 5' RACE reads through MiXCR, storing one row per CDR3 protein. The repertoire holds fewer than 400,000 distinct CDR3 sequences, with 6.2% as singletons. This clonotype was counted a single time. Antigen: not known. Sequencing was performed on PBMCs, taken 5 days after the yellow fever booster vaccination. The TCR was taken from a man younger than 45 who received the YFV17D yellow fever vaccine.

This CDR3 reads CASSVATTAEAFF. CDR3 in DNA: TGTGCCAGCAGCGTAGCAACTACAGCTGAAGCTTTCTTT. V and J are TRBV9 and TRBJ1-1; the D is unclear. V lost 0 bases and J 6 bases, leaving 9 bases between the germline ends. The germline V gene encodes CDR1 SGDLS and CDR2 YYNGEE. The CDR3 is 13 residues long.